This T cell receptor beta chain derives from a study of control samples from healthy donors and cancer patients. The CDR3 is made up of 16 amino acids. V lost 0 bases and J 4 bases, leaving 13 bases between the germline ends. Per germline, CDR1 MNHEY and CDR2 SVGAGI. Generated by immunoSEQ multiplex PCR, the TCRdb table keeps only in-frame clones and is missing some. The sample table includes 150,000 to 200,000 clones. The sample was blood. The source is a woman in her 30s in good health. V and J are TRBV6-5 and TRBJ1-5; D gene uncertain. As DNA, the CDR3 is TGTGCCAGCAGTTACTCGGACCCGACACTTAATCAGCCCCAGCATTTT. It translates to CASSYSDPTLNQPQHF.